This T cell receptor beta chain was recovered during a study of blood T cells in healthy people across ages. Findings of the study overall: No one knew whether donors had CMV, which possibly confounded expanded clonotype changes. Whereas aged donors had fewer naive CD4+ cells, long-lived donors had more of them and higher diversity.

Note on this clonotype: The antigen remains undetermined.

With a J-beta primer mix and a sample-barcoded 5' primer, a second PCR ran roughly 6 to 11 cycles. A single record per CDR3 protein comes from TCRdb applying MiXCR to the 5' RACE reads. The sample has 1.8 million or so distinct CDR3 sequences, 30% to 40% seen once. This CDR3 has 15 residues. CDR1 and CDR2 (germline): SEHNR, FQNEAQ (reference sequence). There were healthy Caucasian individuals from Russia, aged roughly 6 to 95, serving as donors. Every sample had a minimum of 6.5 million PBMCs isolated. This receptor was obtained from a human donor in good health. The specimen sequenced was blood. V and J are TRBV7-9 and TRBJ2-5; the match to TRBD1 covers 7 bases. The J call may be incorrect, as the DNA end agrees better with TRBJ2-7. In nucleotides, the CDR3 is TGTGCCAGCAGCTCCGAAGCCAGGGGGTTATACGAGCAGTACTTC. Protein sequence: CASSSEARGLYEQYF.